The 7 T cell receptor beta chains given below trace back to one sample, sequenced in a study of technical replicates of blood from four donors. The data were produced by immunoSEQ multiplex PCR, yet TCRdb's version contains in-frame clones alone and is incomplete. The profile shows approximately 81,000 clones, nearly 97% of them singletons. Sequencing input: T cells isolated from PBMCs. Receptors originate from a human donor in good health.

Here the CDR3 reads CASSPTIRGGDRAFF. The CDR3 DNA reads TGTGCCAGCAGCCCTACTATACGGGGGGGGGATCGAGCTTTCTTT. The rearrangement links TRBV14 to TRBJ1-1; a possible D gene is TRBD1 (5 bases). V was pared by 4 bases and J by 10 bases, with 22 bases between. Germline assignment: CDR1 SGHDN and CDR2 FVKESK. The CDR3 length is 15 residues.

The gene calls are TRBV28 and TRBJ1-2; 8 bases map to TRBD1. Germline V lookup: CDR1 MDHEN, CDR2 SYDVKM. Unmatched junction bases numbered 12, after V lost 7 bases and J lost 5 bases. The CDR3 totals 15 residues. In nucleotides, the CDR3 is TGTGCCAGCACTCCTGGACAGGGACGATGGTATGGCTACACCTTC. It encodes CASTPGQGRWYGYTF.

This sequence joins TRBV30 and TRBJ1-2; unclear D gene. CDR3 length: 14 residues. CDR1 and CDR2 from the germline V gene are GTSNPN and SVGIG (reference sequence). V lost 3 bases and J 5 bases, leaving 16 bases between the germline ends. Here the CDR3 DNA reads TGTGCCTGGAGACTTACCTACGTCTCTTATGGCTACACCTTC. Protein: CAWRLTYVSYGYTF.

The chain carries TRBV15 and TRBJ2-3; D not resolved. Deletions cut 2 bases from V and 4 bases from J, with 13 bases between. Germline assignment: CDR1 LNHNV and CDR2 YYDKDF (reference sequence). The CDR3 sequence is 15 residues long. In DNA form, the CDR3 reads TGTGCCACCAGCAGACTTTTCTCTCCCGCAGATACGCAGTATTTT. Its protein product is CATSRLFSPADTQYF.

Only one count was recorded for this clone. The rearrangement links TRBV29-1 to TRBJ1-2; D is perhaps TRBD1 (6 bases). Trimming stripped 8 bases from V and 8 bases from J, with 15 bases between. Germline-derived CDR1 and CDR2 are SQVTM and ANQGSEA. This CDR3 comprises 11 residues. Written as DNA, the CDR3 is TGCAGCACGGGGGGCGAGCAAGGCTACACCTTC. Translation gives CSTGGEQGYTF.

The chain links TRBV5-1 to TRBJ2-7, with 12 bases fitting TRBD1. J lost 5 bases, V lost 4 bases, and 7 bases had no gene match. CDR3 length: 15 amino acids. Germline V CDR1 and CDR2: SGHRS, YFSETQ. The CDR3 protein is CASSLRDRGRDEQYF. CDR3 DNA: TGCGCCAGCAGCCTCCGGGACAGGGGGCGGGACGAGCAGTACTTC.

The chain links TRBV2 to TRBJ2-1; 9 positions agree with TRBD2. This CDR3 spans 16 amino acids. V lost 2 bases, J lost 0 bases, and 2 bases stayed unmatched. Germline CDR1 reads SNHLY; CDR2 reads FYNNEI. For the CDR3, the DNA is TGTGCCAGCAGTGAAAGCGGGGGGTTCTCCTACAATGAGCAGTTCTTC. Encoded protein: CASSESGGFSYNEQFF.